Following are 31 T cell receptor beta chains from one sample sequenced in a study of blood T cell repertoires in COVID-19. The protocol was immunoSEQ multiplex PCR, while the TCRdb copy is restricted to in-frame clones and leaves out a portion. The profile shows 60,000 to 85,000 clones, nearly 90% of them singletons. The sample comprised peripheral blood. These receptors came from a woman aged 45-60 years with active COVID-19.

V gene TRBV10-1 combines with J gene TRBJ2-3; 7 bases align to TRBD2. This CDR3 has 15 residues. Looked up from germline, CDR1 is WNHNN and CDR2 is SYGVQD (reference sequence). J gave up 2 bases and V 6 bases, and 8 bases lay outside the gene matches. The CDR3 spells CASSPRAGPTDTQYF. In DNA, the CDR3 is TGCGCCAGCAGCCCCCGAGCGGGGCCCACAGATACGCAGTATTTT.

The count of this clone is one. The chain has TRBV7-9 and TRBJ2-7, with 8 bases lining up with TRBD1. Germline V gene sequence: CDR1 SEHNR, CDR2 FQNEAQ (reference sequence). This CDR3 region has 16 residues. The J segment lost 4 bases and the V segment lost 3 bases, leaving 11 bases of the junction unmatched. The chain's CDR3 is CASSLLTGGRGYEQYF. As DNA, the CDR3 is TGTGCCAGCAGCTTGTTAACAGGGGGGCGGGGTTACGAGCAGTACTTC.

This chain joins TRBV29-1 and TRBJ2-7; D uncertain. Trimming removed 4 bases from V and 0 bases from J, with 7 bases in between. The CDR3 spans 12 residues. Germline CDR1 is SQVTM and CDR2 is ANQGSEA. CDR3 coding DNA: TGCAGCGTTGCTGAGATCTCCTACGAGCAGTACTTC. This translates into CSVAEISYEQYF.

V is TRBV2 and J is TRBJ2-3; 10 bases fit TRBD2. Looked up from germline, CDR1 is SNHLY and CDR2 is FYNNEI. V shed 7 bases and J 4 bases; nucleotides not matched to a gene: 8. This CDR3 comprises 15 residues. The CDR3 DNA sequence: TGTGCCAGCACCCTTGGACTAGCGGCAGCAGATACGCAGTATTTT. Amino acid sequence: CASTLGLAAADTQYF.

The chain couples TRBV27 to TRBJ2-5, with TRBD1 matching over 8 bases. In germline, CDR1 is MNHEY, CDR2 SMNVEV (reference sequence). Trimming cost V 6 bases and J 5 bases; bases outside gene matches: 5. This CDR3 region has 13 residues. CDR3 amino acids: CASRTGGRETQYF. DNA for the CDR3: TGTGCCAGCAGAACAGGGGGGCGGGAGACCCAGTACTTC.

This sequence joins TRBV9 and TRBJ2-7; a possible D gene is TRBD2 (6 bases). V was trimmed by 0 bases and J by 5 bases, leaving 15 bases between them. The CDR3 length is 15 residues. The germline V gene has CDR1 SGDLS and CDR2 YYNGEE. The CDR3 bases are TGTGCCAGCAGCGTAGGGGGAGGCTCCTACGACGAGCAGTACTTC. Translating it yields CASSVGGGSYDEQYF. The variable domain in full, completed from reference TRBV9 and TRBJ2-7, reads DSGVTQTPKHLITATGQRVTLRCSPRSGDLSVYWYQQSLDQGLQFLIQYYNGEERAKGNILERFSAQQFPDLHSELNLSSLELGDSALYFCASSVGGGSYDEQYFGPGTRLTVT.

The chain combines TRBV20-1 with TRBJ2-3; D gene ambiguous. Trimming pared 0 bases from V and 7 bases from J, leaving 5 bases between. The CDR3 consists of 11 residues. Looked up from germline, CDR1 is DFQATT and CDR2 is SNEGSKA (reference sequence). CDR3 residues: CSARDLNTQYF. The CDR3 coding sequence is TGCAGTGCTAGAGATCTAAATACGCAGTATTTT.

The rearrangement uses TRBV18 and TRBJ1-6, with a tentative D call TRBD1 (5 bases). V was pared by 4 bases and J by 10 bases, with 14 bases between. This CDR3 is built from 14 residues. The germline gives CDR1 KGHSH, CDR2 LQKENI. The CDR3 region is CASSQKTDSSPLHF. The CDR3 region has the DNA TGTGCCAGCTCACAAAAGACAGACTCCTCACCCCTCCACTTT.

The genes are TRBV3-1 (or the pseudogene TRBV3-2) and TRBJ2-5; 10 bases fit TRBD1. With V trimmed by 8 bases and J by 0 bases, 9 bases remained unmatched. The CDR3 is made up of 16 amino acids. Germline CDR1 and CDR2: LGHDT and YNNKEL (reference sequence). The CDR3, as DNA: TGTGCCAGCGAACGTCGACAGGGGGCGTACCAAGAGACCCAGTACTTC. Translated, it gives CASERRQGAYQETQYF.

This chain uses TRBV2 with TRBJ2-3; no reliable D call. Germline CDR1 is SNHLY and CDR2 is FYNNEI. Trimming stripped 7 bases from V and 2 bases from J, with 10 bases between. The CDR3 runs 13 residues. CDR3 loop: CASTSRPTDTQYF. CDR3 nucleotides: TGTGCCAGCACCAGCAGGCCCACAGATACGCAGTATTTT.

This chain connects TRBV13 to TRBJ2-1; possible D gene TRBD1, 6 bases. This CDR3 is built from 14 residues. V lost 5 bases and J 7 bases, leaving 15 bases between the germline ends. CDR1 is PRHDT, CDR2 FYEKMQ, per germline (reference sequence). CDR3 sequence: CASSPRQVRNEQFF. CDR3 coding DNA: TGTGCCAGCAGCCCTCGACAGGTTCGGAATGAGCAGTTCTTC.

In DNA form, the CDR3 reads TGTGCCTGGAGGACTAGCGGGGGAGGGGGGGCCAAAAACATTCAGTACTTC. Translating gives CAWRTSGGGGAKNIQYF. J is TRBJ2-4 and V is TRBV30; 12 nucleotides line up with TRBD2. V dropped 3 bases and J dropped 1; count of bases not matched to a gene: 7. The germline CDR1 and CDR2 sequences are GTSNPN and SVGIG (reference sequence). The CDR3 has 17 residues. Drawing the rest from reference TRBV30 and TRBJ2-4, the complete variable domain is SQTIHQWPATLVQPVGSPLSLECTVEGTSNPNLYWYRQAAGRGLQLLFYSVGIGQISSEVPQNLSASRPQDRQFILSSKKLLLSDSGFYLCAWRTSGGGGAKNIQYFGAGTRLSVL.

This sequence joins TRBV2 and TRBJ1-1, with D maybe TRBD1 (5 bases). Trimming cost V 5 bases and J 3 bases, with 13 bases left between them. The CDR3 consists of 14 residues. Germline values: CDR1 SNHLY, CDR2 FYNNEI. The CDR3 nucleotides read TGTGCCAGCAGTAATACAGGTGACTACACTGAAGCTTTCTTT. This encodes CASSNTGDYTEAFF.

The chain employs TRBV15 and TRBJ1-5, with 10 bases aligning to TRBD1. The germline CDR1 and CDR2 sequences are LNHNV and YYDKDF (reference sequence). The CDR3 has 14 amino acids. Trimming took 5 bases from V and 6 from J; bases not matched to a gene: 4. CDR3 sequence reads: CATSGDRGGQPQHF. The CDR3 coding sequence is TGTGCCACCAGCGGGGACAGGGGAGGTCAGCCCCAGCATTTT.

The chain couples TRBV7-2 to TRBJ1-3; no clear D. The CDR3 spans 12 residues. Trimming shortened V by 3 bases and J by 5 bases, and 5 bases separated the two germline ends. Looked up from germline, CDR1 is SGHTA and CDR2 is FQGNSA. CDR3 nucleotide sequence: TGTGCCAGCAGCTTTGGCCGAAACACCATATATTTT. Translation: CASSFGRNTIYF.

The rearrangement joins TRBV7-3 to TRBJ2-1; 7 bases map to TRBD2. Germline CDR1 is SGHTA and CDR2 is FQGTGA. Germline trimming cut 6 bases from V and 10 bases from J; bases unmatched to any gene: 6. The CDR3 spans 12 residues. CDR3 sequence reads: CASSSPGLEQFF. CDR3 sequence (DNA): TGTGCCAGCAGTTCGCCGGGACTAGAGCAGTTCTTC. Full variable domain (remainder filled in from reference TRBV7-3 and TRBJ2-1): GAGVSQTPSNKVTEKGKYVELRCDPISGHTALYWYRQSLGQGPEFLIYFQGTGAADDSGLPNDRFFAVRPEGSVSTLKIQRTERGDSAVYLCASSSPGLEQFFGPGTRLTVL.

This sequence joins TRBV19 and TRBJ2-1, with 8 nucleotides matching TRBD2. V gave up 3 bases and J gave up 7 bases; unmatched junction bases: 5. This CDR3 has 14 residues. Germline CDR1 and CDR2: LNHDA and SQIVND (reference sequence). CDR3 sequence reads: CASSITSGKNEQFF. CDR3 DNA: TGTGCCAGTAGTATCACTAGCGGTAAAAATGAGCAGTTCTTC.

The CDR3 DNA is TGTGCCAGTAGTATTACGGGGGAAGAGACCCAGTACTTC. Amino acid sequence: CASSITGEETQYF. The V gene is TRBV19, the J gene TRBJ2-5, with D possibly TRBD2 on 6 matching bases. CDR3 length equals 13 residues. CDR1 is LNHDA, CDR2 SQIVND, per germline (reference sequence). The ends were cut back, 3 bases at V and 3 bases at J, with 8 bases in the middle.

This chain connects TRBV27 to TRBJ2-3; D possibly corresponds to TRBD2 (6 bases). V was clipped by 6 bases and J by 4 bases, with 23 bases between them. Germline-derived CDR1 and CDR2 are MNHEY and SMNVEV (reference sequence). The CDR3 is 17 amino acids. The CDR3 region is CASSLARDSSGSDTQYF. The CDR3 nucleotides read TGTGCCAGCAGCCTAGCCCGGGACTCCAGCGGATCAGATACGCAGTATTTT.

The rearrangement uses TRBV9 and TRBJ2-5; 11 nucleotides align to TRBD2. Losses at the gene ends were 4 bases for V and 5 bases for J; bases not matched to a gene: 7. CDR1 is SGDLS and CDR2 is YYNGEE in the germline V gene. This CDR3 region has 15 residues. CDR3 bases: TGTGCCAGCAGCCTGACTAGCGGGAACTCGGAGACCCAGTACTTC. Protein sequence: CASSLTSGNSETQYF. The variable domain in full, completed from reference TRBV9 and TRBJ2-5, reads DSGVTQTPKHLITATGQRVTLRCSPRSGDLSVYWYQQSLDQGLQFLIQYYNGEERAKGNILERFSAQQFPDLHSELNLSSLELGDSALYFCASSLTSGNSETQYFGPGTRLLVL.

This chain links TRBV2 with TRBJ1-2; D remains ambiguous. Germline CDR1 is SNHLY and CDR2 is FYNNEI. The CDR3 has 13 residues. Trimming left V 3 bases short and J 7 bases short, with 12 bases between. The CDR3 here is CASSDDPAGGYTF. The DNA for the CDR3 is TGTGCCAGCAGTGATGACCCTGCGGGTGGCTACACCTTC.

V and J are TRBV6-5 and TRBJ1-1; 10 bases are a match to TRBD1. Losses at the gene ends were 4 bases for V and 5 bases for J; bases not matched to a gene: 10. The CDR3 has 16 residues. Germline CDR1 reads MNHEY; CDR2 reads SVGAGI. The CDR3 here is CASSSPPGQGITEAFF. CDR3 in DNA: TGTGCCAGCAGTTCCCCCCCGGGACAGGGGATAACTGAAGCTTTCTTT.

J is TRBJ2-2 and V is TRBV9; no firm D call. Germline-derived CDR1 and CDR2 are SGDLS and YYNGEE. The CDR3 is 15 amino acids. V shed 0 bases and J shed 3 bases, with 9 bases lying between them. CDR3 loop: CASSVVARHTGELFF. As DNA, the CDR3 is TGTGCCAGCAGCGTAGTAGCCCGTCACACCGGGGAGCTGTTTTTT.

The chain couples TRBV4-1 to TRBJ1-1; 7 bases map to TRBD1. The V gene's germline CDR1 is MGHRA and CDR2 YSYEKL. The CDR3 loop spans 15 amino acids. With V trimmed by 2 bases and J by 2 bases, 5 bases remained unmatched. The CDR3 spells CASSQWGTENTEAFF. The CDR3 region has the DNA TGCGCCAGCAGCCAATGGGGGACAGAAAACACTGAAGCTTTCTTT.

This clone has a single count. The CDR3 here is CASSSLSGVASGEQFF. The CDR3 nucleotides read TGTGCCAGCAGCTCCCTCTCCGGTGTGGCTAGCGGCGAGCAGTTCTTC. The rearrangement joins TRBV11-2 to TRBJ2-1; 7 bases agree with TRBD2. The CDR3 sequence is 16 residues long. Germline CDR1 SGHAT, CDR2 FQNNGV. V dropped 4 bases and J dropped 10; count of bases not matched to a gene: 16.

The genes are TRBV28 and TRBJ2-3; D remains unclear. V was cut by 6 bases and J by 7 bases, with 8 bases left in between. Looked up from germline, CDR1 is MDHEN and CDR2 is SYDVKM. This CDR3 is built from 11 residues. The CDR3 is CASSPTYTQYF. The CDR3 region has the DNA TGTGCCAGCAGCCCCACTTATACGCAGTATTTT.

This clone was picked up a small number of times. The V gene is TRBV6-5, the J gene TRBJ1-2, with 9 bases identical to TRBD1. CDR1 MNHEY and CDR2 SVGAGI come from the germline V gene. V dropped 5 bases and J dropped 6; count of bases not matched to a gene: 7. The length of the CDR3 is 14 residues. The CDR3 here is CASSTRTGGHGYTF. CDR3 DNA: TGTGCCAGCAGTACCCGTACAGGGGGCCATGGCTACACCTTC.

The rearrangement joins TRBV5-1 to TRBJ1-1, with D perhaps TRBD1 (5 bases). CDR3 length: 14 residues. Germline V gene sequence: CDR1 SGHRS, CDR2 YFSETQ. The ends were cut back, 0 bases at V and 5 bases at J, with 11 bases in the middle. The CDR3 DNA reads TGCGCCAGCAGCTTGGCCCGGGGGGAGACTGAAGCTTTCTTT. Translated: CASSLARGETEAFF.

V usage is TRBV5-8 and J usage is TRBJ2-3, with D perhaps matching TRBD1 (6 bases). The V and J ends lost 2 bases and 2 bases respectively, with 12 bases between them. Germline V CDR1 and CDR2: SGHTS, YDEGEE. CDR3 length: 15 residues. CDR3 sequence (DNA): TGTGCCAGCAGCTTAGGCACAGGGCTCACAGATACGCAGTATTTT. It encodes CASSLGTGLTDTQYF.

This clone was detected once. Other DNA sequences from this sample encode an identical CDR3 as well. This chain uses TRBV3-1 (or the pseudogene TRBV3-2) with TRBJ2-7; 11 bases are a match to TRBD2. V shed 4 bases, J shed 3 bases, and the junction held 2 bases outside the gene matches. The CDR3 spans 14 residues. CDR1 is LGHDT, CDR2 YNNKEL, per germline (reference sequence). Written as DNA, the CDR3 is TGTGCCAGCAGCCCTGGGACTAGCGGCTACGAGCAGTACTTC. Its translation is CASSPGTSGYEQYF.

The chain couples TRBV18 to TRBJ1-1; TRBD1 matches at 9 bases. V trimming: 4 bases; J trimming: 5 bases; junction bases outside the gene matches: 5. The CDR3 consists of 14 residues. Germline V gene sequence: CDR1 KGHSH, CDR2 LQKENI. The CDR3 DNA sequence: TGTGCCAGCTCACGAGACAGGGGGAATACTGAAGCTTTCTTT. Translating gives CASSRDRGNTEAFF.